This T cell receptor beta chain was recorded in a study of shared clonotypes between healthy human individuals. CDR3 size: 14 residues. V shed 0 bases and J shed 6 bases, with 10 bases lying between them. CDR1 and CDR2 from the germline V gene are SGHRS and YFSETQ. TCRdb's table, derived via immunoSEQ multiplex PCR, lists solely in-frame clones and lacks some. The data show about 330,000 clones, with approximately 79% seen just once and approximately 10% held by the top ten. Study-level results: In a handful of donors, about 5% of naive CD4 clonotypes appeared in common.

A word on this clone: Its antigen is undetermined.

Sequences were obtained from memory CD4+ T cells sorted from blood. Subset indicated: CD45RA-negative fraction. V is TRBV5-1 and J is TRBJ2-1; D possibly corresponds to TRBD2 (6 bases). The TCR comes from a man aged 25-45 years in good health. The DNA for the CDR3 is TGCGCCAGCAGCTTGGGCCTAGCGTTCAATGAGCAGTTCTTC. Amino acid sequence: CASSLGLAFNEQFF.